These 15 T cell receptor beta chains share one sample of origin, sequenced in a study of PD-L1 blockade in urothelial cancer. Only in-frame clones appear in the TCRdb table, and some are missing; sequencing was by immunoSEQ multiplex PCR. The sample holds 58,000 or so clones; 70% to 90% are singletons and the top ten take roughly 2.9%. The sequenced sample was PBMCs, obtained around atezolizumab (anti-PD-L1) treatment. The receptors shown here come from a man aged 45-65 years with urothelial cancer.

The DNA of the CDR3 is TGCGCCAGCAGCTTGGATTCCCAGGGGAATGAGCAGTTCTTC. Translating gives CASSLDSQGNEQFF. V usage is TRBV5-1 and J usage is TRBJ2-1; D possibly corresponds to TRBD1 (6 bases). Germline lookup yields CDR1 SGHRS and CDR2 YFSETQ. Trimming pared 0 bases from V and 7 bases from J, leaving 11 bases between. CDR3 size: 14 residues.

This rearrangement joins TRBV28 to TRBJ1-6; TRBD1 agrees at 9 bases. Germline assignment: CDR1 MDHEN and CDR2 SYDVKM. The CDR3 has 13 residues. The CDR3 reads CALGQGTNSPLHF. CDR3 DNA: TGTGCTCTCGGACAGGGGACTAATTCACCCCTCCACTTT.

The rearrangement links TRBV18 to TRBJ2-2, with D possibly being TRBD1 (5 bases). The germline V gene encodes CDR1 KGHSH and CDR2 LQKENI. The CDR3 extends over 15 amino acids. The V and J ends lost 4 bases and 3 bases respectively, with 12 bases between them. Here the CDR3 reads CASSLRKGDTGELFF. CDR3 coding DNA: TGTGCCAGCTCACTCCGAAAAGGGGACACCGGGGAGCTGTTTTTT.

V usage is TRBV19 and J usage is TRBJ1-5; D is perhaps TRBD1 (6 bases). V lost 1 base and J lost 0, with 16 bases in between. The CDR3 runs to 18 residues. CDR1 and CDR2 from the germline V gene are LNHDA and SQIVND (reference sequence). CDR3 region: CASSIVAGDQFSNQPQHF. The CDR3 DNA reads as TGTGCCAGTAGTATAGTGGCAGGGGATCAGTTTAGCAATCAGCCCCAGCATTTT.

This chain links TRBV11-2 with TRBJ2-1; D is unclear. The V gene lost 0 bases and the J gene lost 3 bases, with 9 bases spanning the gap. The CDR3 runs to 15 residues. The germline CDR1 and CDR2 sequences are SGHAT and FQNNGV. This CDR3 is CASSLDLSGYNEQFF. CDR3 in DNA: TGTGCCAGCAGCTTAGATCTCAGTGGCTACAATGAGCAGTTCTTC.

The CDR3 region has the DNA TGTGCCAGCAGCTTAACCGGGAAAGCTGAAGCTTTCTTT. Its protein is CASSLTGKAEAFF. The chain joins TRBV7-9 to TRBJ1-1, with D hard to call. The CDR3 contains 13 residues. The germline V and J ends were trimmed by 2 bases and 6 bases, with 10 bases remaining between them. The V gene's germline CDR1 is SEHNR and CDR2 FQNEAQ (reference sequence).

The V and J genes are TRBV6-4 and TRBJ1-1; a possible D gene is TRBD1 (5 bases). Per the germline V gene, CDR1 is MRHNA and CDR2 is SNTAGT. Trimming shortened V by 2 bases and J by 8 bases, and 12 bases separated the two germline ends. The CDR3 totals 13 residues. In DNA, the CDR3 is TGTGCCAGCAGTGACCGGGGGGACGGGGAAGCTTTCTTT. It yields the protein CASSDRGDGEAFF.

The sample holds a few counts of this clone. The V gene is TRBV2, the J gene TRBJ1-2; maybe TRBD1 (5 bases). The CDR3 is 13 amino acids. V was shortened by 3 bases and J by 8 bases, with 13 bases between the two germline ends. Germline V gives CDR1 SNHLY, CDR2 FYNNEI. DNA of the CDR3: TGTGCCAGCAGTGACGTTGGCAGGGCGGGCTACACCTTC. It specifies CASSDVGRAGYTF.

This clone was seen only a few times. The chain has TRBV10-3 and TRBJ2-7; 16 nucleotides align to TRBD2. With 5 bases clipped from V and 5 bases from J, the junction kept 9 bases outside the gene matches. CDR1 ENHRY and CDR2 SYGVKD come from the germline V gene. The CDR3 runs to 17 residues. This CDR3 is CAISPGLAGGSRNEQYF. CDR3 nucleotides: TGTGCCATCAGTCCGGGACTAGCGGGAGGGAGTAGAAACGAGCAGTACTTC.

V and J are TRBV10-2 and TRBJ1-1; TRBD1 matches 7 bases. Germline lookup yields CDR1 WSHSY and CDR2 SAAADI. CDR3 size: 12 residues. Unmatched junction bases numbered 7, after V lost 4 bases and J lost 11 bases. The CDR3 region has the DNA TGCGCCAGCAGTGCCCCGGACAGGCCGGCTTTCTTT. Its protein is CASSAPDRPAFF.

This chain joins TRBV7-7 and TRBJ2-3; TRBD2 matches at 11 bases. The CDR3 extends over 16 amino acids. Per the germline V gene, CDR1 is SSHAT and CDR2 is FNYEAQ (reference sequence). This chain's CDR3 is CARWLAGGPAADTQYF. The CDR3 DNA reads TGTGCTAGGTGGTTAGCGGGAGGGCCGGCGGCAGATACGCAGTATTTT.

CDR3 sequence (DNA): TGTGCCAGCAGTGCGGTAACTAGCGGGAAAGCCAAAAACATTCAGTACTTC. Translating it yields CASSAVTSGKAKNIQYF. The rearrangement uses TRBV6-1 and TRBJ2-4, with TRBD2 identical over 10 bases. Losses at the gene ends were 4 bases for V and 0 bases for J; bases not matched to a gene: 6. From germline, CDR1 is MNHNS and CDR2 SASEGT. The CDR3 extends over 17 amino acids.

The CDR3 nucleotides are TGTGCCAGTAGTGATCCGGGACTAGGCACAGATACGCAGTATTTT. Encoded protein: CASSDPGLGTDTQYF. The chain uses TRBV19 and TRBJ2-3; 8 nucleotides match TRBD2. Germline lookup yields CDR1 LNHDA and CDR2 SQIVND (reference sequence). CDR3 size: 15 residues. V was pared by 5 bases and J by 1 base, with 5 bases of the junction left unmatched.

The gene calls are TRBV6-5 and TRBJ1-2; TRBD1 agrees at 9 bases. V shed 0 bases and J 8 bases; nucleotides not matched to a gene: 7. CDR3 length: 15 residues. Germline V gene sequence: CDR1 MNHEY, CDR2 SVGAGI. The DNA of the CDR3 is TGTGCCAGCAGTTACTCTGGACAGGGGATAGGGGGCTACACCTTC. This translates into CASSYSGQGIGGYTF.

This rearrangement joins TRBV7-2 to TRBJ2-3; 8 bases align to TRBD2. The CDR3 runs to 16 residues. The germline CDR1 and CDR2 sequences are SGHTA and FQGNSA. Trimming at V came to 3 bases and at J to 1 base, leaving 6 bases not matched to a gene. DNA of the CDR3: TGTGCCAGCAGCTTTACCGGGACTAGTGGCACAGATACGCAGTATTTT. Its translation is CASSFTGTSGTDTQYF.